These 25 T cell receptor beta chains share one sample of origin, sequenced in a study of tumor and adjacent non-tumor tissue in lung cancer. A modified ARM-PCR protocol with three rounds of nested PCR amplified TCRbeta. TCRdb used MiXCR to reprocess the multiplex PCR reads, holding one entry per CDR3 protein. The table has 60,000 to 65,000 distinct CDR3 sequences, roughly 57% seen once. No cell sorting was done before RNA was extracted from the tissue. This non-tumor lung sample came from over 3 cm beyond the tumor edge. The sequencing sample was made of distant non-tumor lung tissue. The receptor set was obtained from a man aged 70 or older with non-small cell lung cancer.

The table lists this clonotype with many counts. The rearrangement uses TRBV6-6 and TRBJ2-7, with 7 bases fitting TRBD2. Unmatched junction bases numbered 8, after V lost 6 bases and J lost 3 bases. This CDR3 is 14 amino acids long. Looked up from germline, CDR1 is MNHNY and CDR2 is SVGAGI (reference sequence). The CDR3 nucleotides read TGTGCCAGCAGCCAGTCGGGCGGGAGCTACGAGCAGTACTTC. It yields the protein CASSQSGGSYEQYF.

In the case of this clonotype: One end of the junction fails to match germline, which may point to a read error. V usage is TRBV5-6 and J usage is TRBJ2-3; D is unresolved. CDR1 SGHDT and CDR2 YYEEEE come from the germline V gene. The CDR3 runs to 13 residues. CDR3 residues: CANSFSSTYTQYF. CDR3 DNA: TGTGCCAACAGCTTTTCCAGCACATATACGCAGTATTTT.

As regards this clonotype: The conserved closing phenylalanine or tryptophan is absent in this CDR3, likely reflecting a read error. The chain has TRBV29-1 and TRBJ2-2; 13 positions agree with TRBD2. CDR1 and CDR2 from the germline V gene are SQVTM and ANQGSEA. The CDR3 extends over 14 amino acids. J lost 7 bases, V lost 7 bases, and 6 bases had no gene match. CDR3 in amino acids: CSAGTSGTVGELFI. In nucleotides, the CDR3 is TGCAGCGCCGGGACTAGCGGGACCGTCGGGGAGCTGTTTATT.

This clonotype was observed a handful of times. J is TRBJ2-7 and V is TRBV6-5, with TRBD2 matching over 9 bases. This CDR3 is built from 14 residues. Trimming at V came to 7 bases and at J to 6 bases, leaving 10 bases not matched to a gene. Germline assignment: CDR1 MNHEY and CDR2 SVGAGI. The CDR3 region is CASTAPRGGREQYF. The DNA of the CDR3 is TGTGCCAGCACCGCTCCGCGGGGGGGGCGCGAGCAGTACTTC.

Details on this clonotype: A read error may be the cause here, since a much bigger clone is one base away. This chain connects TRBV5-1 to TRBJ2-5, with 10 bases matching TRBD1. J was trimmed by 1 base and V by 4 bases; bases with no gene match: 7. Germline V gene sequence: CDR1 SGHRS, CDR2 YFSETQ. The CDR3 covers 16 residues. CDR3 bases: TGCGCCAGCAGCAGGTCGGGACAGGGGATCCAAGAGACCCAGTACTTC. Translation: CASSRSGQGIQETQYF.

To note about this clonotype: The final CDR3 position lacks the conserved phenylalanine or tryptophan, pointing to a likely read error. The DNA is omitted, as the CDR3 cannot be located on it reliably, and the CDR3 follows TCRdb's listing. The J gene is TRBJ1-2, the V gene TRBV29-1; the table's D call, TRBD1, has no DNA check behind it. The germline gives CDR1 SQVTM, CDR2 ANQGSEA. Counting both end residues, the CDR3 totals 14 amino acids. This chain's CDR3 is CSATGGGAGYGNTL.

A word on this clonotype: Since no conserved phenylalanine or tryptophan closes the CDR3, a read error is the likely cause. The chain combines TRBV11-3 with TRBJ2-1; tentatively, D is TRBD1 (6 bases). Germline V gene data show CDR1 as SGHNT and CDR2 as YENEEA. Trimming stripped 5 bases from V and 5 bases from J, with 16 bases between. This CDR3 comprises 15 residues. DNA of the CDR3: TGTGCCAGCAGCCTTCTAGCAGGGGTCAACAATGAGCAGTTCTTA. It specifies CASSLLAGVNNEQFL.

Concerning this clonotype: The CDR3 does not end in the conserved phenylalanine or tryptophan, so this is likely a read error. The genes are TRBV28 and TRBJ2-7; TRBD1 matches at 10 bases. CDR3 length: 16 amino acids. Germline lookup yields CDR1 MDHEN and CDR2 SYDVKM. V trimming: 5 bases; J trimming: 4 bases; junction bases outside the gene matches: 11. The chain's CDR3 is CASSTTGTGVGYEQYR. The CDR3 DNA sequence: TGTGCCAGCAGTACAACCGGGACAGGGGTTGGTTACGAGCAGTACCGC.

The chain employs TRBV24-1 and TRBJ2-1; 9 bases are shared with TRBD1. The CDR3 loop spans 19 amino acids. V trimming: 4 bases; J trimming: 0 bases; junction bases outside the gene matches: 12. Germline CDR1 reads KGHDR; CDR2 reads SFDVKD. The CDR3, as DNA: TGTGCCACCAGTGAGACCGGGACAGGGCCGAGTAGCTCCTACAATGAGCAGTTCTTC. It translates to CATSETGTGPSSSYNEQFF.

Comments on this clonotype: A read error may be the cause here, since a much bigger clone is one base away. The chain combines TRBV6-2 or TRBV6-3 with TRBJ2-5, with unresolved D. The V gene's germline CDR1 is MNHEY and CDR2 SVGEGT. The CDR3 consists of 11 residues. In DNA, the CDR3 is TGTGTCAGCAGTTCCCTGGAGACCCAGTACTTC. It specifies CVSSSLETQYF.

This clonotype was seen at least ten times. This rearrangement joins TRBV29-1 to TRBJ1-1; 9 bases match TRBD1. Trimming took 1 base from V and 3 from J; bases not matched to a gene: 6. The germline gives CDR1 SQVTM, CDR2 ANQGSEA. The CDR3 is 15 amino acids. DNA for the CDR3: TGCAGCGTTGAAGGACAGGGGGAAGTATACACTGAAGCTTTCTTT. It encodes CSVEGQGEVYTEAFF.

This clonotype occurred a few times. This chain links TRBV4-1 with TRBJ2-1; maybe TRBD1 (6 bases). V shed 4 bases and J shed 8 bases, with 9 bases lying between them. CDR1 and CDR2 (germline): MGHRA, YSYEKL. This CDR3 is 12 amino acids long. CDR3 nucleotides: TGCGCCAGCAGCCCAGGGACATATGAGCAGTTCTTC. Translating it yields CASSPGTYEQFF.

Many counts were recorded for this clonotype. The chain links TRBV5-1 to TRBJ1-3; no firm D call. Germline V CDR1 and CDR2: SGHRS, YFSETQ. Trimming cost V 4 bases and J 4 bases, with 12 bases left between them. The CDR3 runs to 14 residues. The CDR3 region has the DNA TGCGCCAGCAGCCGAACAGCAGTGGGAAACACCATATATTTT. As protein: CASSRTAVGNTIYF. Complete variable domain (other parts from reference TRBV5-1 and TRBJ1-3): KAGVTQTPRYLIKTRGQQVTLSCSPISGHRSVSWYQQTPGQGLQFLFEYFSETQRNKGNFPGRFSGRQFSNSRSEMNVSTLELGDSALYLCASSRTAVGNTIYFGEGSWLTVV.

A word on this clonotype: This is likely a read error, given that the CDR3 carries no conserved phenylalanine or tryptophan at its end. The DNA for the CDR3 is TGCAGTGCTGGAGATTCGGGTCACCGACCGAACACCGGGGAGCTGTTTTCT. It codes for CSAGDSGHRPNTGELFS. The V gene is TRBV20-1, the J gene TRBJ2-2; D is unresolved. Germline V gene data show CDR1 as DFQATT and CDR2 as SNEGSKA (reference sequence). The CDR3 extends over 17 amino acids.

This clonotype occurred many times. The DNA of the CDR3 is TGTGCCAGCAGCTTGGCCGGGGGTCCGAACACTGAAGCTTTCTTT. Its protein is CASSLAGGPNTEAFF. The chain combines TRBV5-5 with TRBJ1-1; the D gene is possibly TRBD1 (5 bases). The CDR3 has 15 amino acids. The germline CDR1 and CDR2 sequences are SGHKS and YYEKEE (reference sequence). V was pared by 0 bases and J by 1 base, with 10 bases between.

This clonotype has a single count. A much larger clone differs by one base, so this may be a read error. The V gene is TRBV10-3, the J gene TRBJ2-3; 11 bases match TRBD2. The CDR3 consists of 14 residues. Germline V gene lookup returns CDR1 ENHRY and CDR2 SYGVKD. CDR3 sequence: CAIRGTSGTVTQYF. Written as DNA, the CDR3 is TGTGCCATCAGAGGGACTAGCGGCACAGTTACGCAGTATTTT.

This clonotype was picked up many times. The V and J genes are TRBV12-3 or TRBV12-4 and TRBJ1-1, with D perhaps matching TRBD1 (6 bases). CDR3 length: 16 amino acids. Trimming stripped 1 base from V and 4 bases from J, with 16 bases between. CDR3 sequence (DNA): TGTGCCAGCAGTTTAGTCAGGGGAGCGGGTGTCACTGAAGCTTTCTTT. Translating gives CASSLVRGAGVTEAFF.

A note on this clonotype: A much larger clonotype is one base distant, so this may be a read error. The gene calls are TRBV28 and TRBJ2-3; 10 bases line up with TRBD1. This CDR3 is 15 amino acids long. Germline V CDR1 and CDR2: MDHEN, SYDVKM. The J segment lost 4 bases and the V segment lost 7 bases, leaving 8 bases of the junction unmatched. The CDR3 DNA is TGTGCCAGCAACCGAGGGGACAGGGGTGCAGATACGCAGTATTTT. This codes for CASNRGDRGADTQYF.

This clonotype has a count of ten or more. The chain is built from TRBV12-3 or TRBV12-4 and TRBJ2-2; 9 bases are a match to TRBD2. V was pared by 5 bases and J by 1 base, with 5 bases of the junction left unmatched. The CDR3 covers 16 residues. In nucleotides, the CDR3 is TGTGCCAGCAGTACCAGCGGGGGGAGGAACACCGGGGAGCTGTTTTTT. Amino acids: CASSTSGGRNTGELFF.

V gene TRBV6-2 or TRBV6-3 combines with J gene TRBJ2-7; 14 bases are shared with TRBD2. Looked up from germline, CDR1 is MNHEY and CDR2 is SVGEGT. CDR3 size: 20 residues. Trimming at V came to 8 bases and at J to 8 bases, leaving 26 bases not matched to a gene. CDR3 region: CASGLRGTSGRSGTRYKQYF. As DNA, the CDR3 is TGTGCCAGCGGTCTACGAGGGACTAGCGGGAGATCAGGCACCCGGTACAAGCAGTACTTC.

Of note for this clonotype: Possible read error: a much larger clone is one base away. The chain uses TRBV28 and TRBJ1-5; a weak D match, TRBD1 (6 bases). Germline CDR1 and CDR2: MDHEN and SYDVKM. The CDR3 is 14 residues long. The CDR3 DNA sequence: TGTGCCAGCAGTTTCCGGGGGGGCGGTCAGTCCCAGCATTTT. This gives the protein CASSFRGGGQSQHF.

This clonotype was seen at least ten times. The chain recombines TRBV10-1 with TRBJ2-7, with D unclear. The CDR3 has 13 amino acids. Germline loops: CDR1 WNHNN, CDR2 SYGVQD (reference sequence). V lost 0 bases to trimming and J lost 0 bases, with 3 bases between them. The chain's CDR3 is CASSESGSYEQYF. Here the CDR3 DNA reads TGCGCCAGCAGTGAGTCAGGCTCCTACGAGCAGTACTTC.

With respect to this clonotype: A much bigger clone sits one base away, suggesting this may be a read error. V is TRBV12-3 or TRBV12-4 and J is TRBJ1-5, with 8 bases identical to TRBD1. The J call may be incorrect, as the DNA end agrees better with TRBJ2-3. The CDR3 runs to 15 residues. CDR3 region: CASSATGGRYQPQYF. In DNA, the CDR3 is TGTGCCAGCAGTGCTACAGGGGGAAGGTATCAGCCCCAGTATTTT.

To note about this clonotype: A much larger clonotype is one base distant, so this may be a read error. This chain joins TRBV12-3 or TRBV12-4 and TRBJ2-7; TRBD2 aligns across 8 bases. This CDR3 is built from 15 residues. V lost 6 bases and J lost 9; bases outside the gene matches: 16. CDR3 sequence: CASSSILAGGPMQYF. The DNA of the CDR3 is TGTGCCAGCAGCTCGATACTCGCGGGGGGCCCAATGCAGTACTTC.

By proportion, this clonotype is medium-sized. The chain uses TRBV6-1 and TRBJ1-6; the D is unclear. The germline gives CDR1 MNHNS, CDR2 SASEGT. The CDR3 runs to 15 residues. Trimming stripped 0 bases from V and 6 bases from J, with 9 bases between. The CDR3 nucleotides read TGTGCCAGCAGTGAAGCAGGGTCGGGTAATTCACCCCTCCACTTT. It yields the protein CASSEAGSGNSPLHF.